The entry that follows covers one T cell receptor beta chain sequence. Germline V CDR1 and CDR2: ENHRY, SYGVKD. Trimming left V 0 bases short and J 6 bases short, with 8 bases between. The CDR3 totals 13 residues. The source of the sample is a study of shared clonotypes between healthy human individuals. The wider study: Researchers assigned three CD4 naive, three CD4 memory, two CD8 naive and one CD8 memory plate to each donor.

Naive CD8 cells lacked CD45RO and underwent positive selection for CCR7, leaving out terminally differentiated effector memory CD45RA+ cells. Authors' analysis steps: Junction-only immunoSEQ sequences carried no quality scores, so filtering differed. TCRdb's table, derived via immunoSEQ multiplex PCR, lists solely in-frame clones and lacks some. The V and J calls and clone size were taken over from that table, and D and trimming were inferred from the DNA. Of about 2.2 million clones in the sample, approximately 92% were seen once. The clonotype comes from a man aged 18 to 29 in good health. Some clones in this sample may be carry-over from other donors' samples. Sequencing was carried out using naive CD8+ T cells from PBMCs. The genes are TRBV10-3 and TRBJ1-2; D is unresolved. CDR3 in amino acids: CAISESIEDGYTF. Written as DNA, the CDR3 is TGTGCCATCAGTGAGTCGATAGAGGATGGCTACACCTTC.